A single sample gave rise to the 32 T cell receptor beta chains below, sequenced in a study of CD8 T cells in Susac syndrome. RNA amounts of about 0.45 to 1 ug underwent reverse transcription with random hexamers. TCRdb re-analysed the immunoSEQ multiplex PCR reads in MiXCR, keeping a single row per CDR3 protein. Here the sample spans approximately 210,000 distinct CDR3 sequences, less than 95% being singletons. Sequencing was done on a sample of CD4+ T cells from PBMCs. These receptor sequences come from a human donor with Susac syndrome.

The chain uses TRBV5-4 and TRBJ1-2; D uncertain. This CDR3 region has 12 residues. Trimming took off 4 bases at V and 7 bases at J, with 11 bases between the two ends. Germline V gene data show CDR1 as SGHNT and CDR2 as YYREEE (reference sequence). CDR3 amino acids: CASSLPSGGYTF. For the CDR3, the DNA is TGTGCCAGCAGCCTCCCCTCGGGTGGCTACACCTTC.

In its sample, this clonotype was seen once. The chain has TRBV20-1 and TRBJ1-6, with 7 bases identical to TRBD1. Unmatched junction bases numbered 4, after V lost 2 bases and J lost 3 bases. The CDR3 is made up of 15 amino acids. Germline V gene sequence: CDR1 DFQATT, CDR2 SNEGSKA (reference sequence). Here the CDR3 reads CSARSGTDYNSPLHF. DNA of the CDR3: TGCAGTGCTAGATCCGGGACAGACTATAATTCACCCCTCCACTTT.

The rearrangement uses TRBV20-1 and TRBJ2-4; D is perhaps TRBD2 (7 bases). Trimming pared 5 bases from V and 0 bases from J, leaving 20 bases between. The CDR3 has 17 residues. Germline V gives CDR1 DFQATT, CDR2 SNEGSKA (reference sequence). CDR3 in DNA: TGCAGTGCTGGGGGCCAGGGAGGGAGGGAAGCCAAAAACATTCAGTACTTC. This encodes CSAGGQGGREAKNIQYF.

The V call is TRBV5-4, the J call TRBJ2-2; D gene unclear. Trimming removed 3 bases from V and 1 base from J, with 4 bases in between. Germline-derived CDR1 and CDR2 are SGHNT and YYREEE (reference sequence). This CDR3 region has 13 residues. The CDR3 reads CASSSMNTGELFF. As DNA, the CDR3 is TGTGCCAGCAGCTCGATGAACACCGGGGAGCTGTTTTTT.

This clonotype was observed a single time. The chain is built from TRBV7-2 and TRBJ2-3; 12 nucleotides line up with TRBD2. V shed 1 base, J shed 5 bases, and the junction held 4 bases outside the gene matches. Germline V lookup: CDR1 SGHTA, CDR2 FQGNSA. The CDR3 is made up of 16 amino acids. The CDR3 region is CASSLDLAGGQDTQYF. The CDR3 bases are TGTGCCAGCAGCTTAGATCTAGCGGGGGGGCAAGATACGCAGTATTTT.

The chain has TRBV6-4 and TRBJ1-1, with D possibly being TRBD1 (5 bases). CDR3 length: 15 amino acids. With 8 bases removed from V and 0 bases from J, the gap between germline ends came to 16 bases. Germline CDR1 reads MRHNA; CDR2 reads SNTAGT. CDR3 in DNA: TGTGCCAGCTCCGCCCGGGGGGGACTGAACACTGAAGCTTTCTTT. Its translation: CASSARGGLNTEAFF.

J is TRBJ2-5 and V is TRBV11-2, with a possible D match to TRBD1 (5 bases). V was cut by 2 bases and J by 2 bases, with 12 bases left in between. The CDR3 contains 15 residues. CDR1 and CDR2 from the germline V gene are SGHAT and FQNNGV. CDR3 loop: CASSLKGILQETQYF. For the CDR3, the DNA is TGTGCCAGCAGCTTAAAGGGGATTCTTCAAGAGACCCAGTACTTC.

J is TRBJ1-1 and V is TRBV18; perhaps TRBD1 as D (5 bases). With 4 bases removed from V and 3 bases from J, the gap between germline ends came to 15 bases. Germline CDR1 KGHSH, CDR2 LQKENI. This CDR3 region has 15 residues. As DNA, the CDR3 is TGTGCCAGCTCACGCCTCGGTGGGACGGACACTGAAGCTTTCTTT. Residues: CASSRLGGTDTEAFF. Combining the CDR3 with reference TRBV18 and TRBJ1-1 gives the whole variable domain NAGVMQNPRHLVRRRGQEARLRCSPMKGHSHVYWYRQLPEEGLKFMVYLQKENIIDESGMPKERFSAEFPKEGPSILRIQQVVRGDSAAYFCASSRLGGTDTEAFFGQGTRLTVV.

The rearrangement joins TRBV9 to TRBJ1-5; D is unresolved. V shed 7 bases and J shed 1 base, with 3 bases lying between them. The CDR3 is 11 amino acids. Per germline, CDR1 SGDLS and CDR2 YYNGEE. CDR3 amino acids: CASESNQPQHF. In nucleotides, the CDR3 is TGTGCCAGCGAAAGCAATCAGCCCCAGCATTTT.

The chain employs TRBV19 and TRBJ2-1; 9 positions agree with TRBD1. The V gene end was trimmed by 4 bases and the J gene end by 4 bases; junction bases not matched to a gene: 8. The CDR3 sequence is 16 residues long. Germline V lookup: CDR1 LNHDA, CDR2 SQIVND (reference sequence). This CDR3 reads CASSKGTGTGYNEQFF. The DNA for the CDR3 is TGTGCCAGTAGTAAAGGAACCGGGACAGGGTACAATGAGCAGTTCTTC.

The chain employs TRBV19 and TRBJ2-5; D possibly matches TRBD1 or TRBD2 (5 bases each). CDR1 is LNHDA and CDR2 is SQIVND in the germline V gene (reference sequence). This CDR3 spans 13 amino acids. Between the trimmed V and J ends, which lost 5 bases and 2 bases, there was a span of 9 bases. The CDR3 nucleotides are TGTGCCAGTAGTGAGGGACGACAAGAGACCCAGTACTTC. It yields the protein CASSEGRQETQYF.

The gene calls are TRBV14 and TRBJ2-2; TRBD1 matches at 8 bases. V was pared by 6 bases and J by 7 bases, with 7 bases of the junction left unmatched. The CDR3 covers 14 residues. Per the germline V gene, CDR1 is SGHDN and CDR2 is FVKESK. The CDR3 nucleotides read TGTGCCAGCAGGAACGGACAGGGCGGCGGGGAGCTGTTTTTT. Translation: CASRNGQGGGELFF.

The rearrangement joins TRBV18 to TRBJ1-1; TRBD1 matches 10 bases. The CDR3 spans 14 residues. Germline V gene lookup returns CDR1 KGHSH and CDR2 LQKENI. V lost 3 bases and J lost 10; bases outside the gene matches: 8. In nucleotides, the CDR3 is TGTGCCAGCTCACCCCCGGGACAGGGGACCGGAGCTTTCTTT. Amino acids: CASSPPGQGTGAFF.

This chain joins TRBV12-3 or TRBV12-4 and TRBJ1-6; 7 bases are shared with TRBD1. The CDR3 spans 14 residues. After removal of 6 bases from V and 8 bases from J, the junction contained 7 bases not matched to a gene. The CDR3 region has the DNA TGTGCCAGCAGCGCTCGGACAGGCGATTCACCCCTCCACTTT. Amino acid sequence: CASSARTGDSPLHF.

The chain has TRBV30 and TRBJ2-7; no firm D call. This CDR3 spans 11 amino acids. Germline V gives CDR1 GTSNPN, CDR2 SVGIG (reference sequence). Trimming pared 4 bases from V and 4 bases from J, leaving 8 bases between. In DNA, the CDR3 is TGTGCCTGGACCTCAAGGTACGAGCAGTACTTC. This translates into CAWTSRYEQYF.

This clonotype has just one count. The CDR3 protein is CASSLKEAGANVLTF. The DNA for the CDR3 is TGTGCCAGCAGCTTAAAGGAGGCTGGGGCCAACGTCCTGACTTTC. The rearrangement uses TRBV7-8 and TRBJ2-6; D possibly corresponds to TRBD2 (5 bases). The CDR3 runs 15 residues. The germline CDR1 and CDR2 sequences are SGHVS and FQNEAQ. V shed 2 bases and J shed 2 bases, with 7 bases lying between them.

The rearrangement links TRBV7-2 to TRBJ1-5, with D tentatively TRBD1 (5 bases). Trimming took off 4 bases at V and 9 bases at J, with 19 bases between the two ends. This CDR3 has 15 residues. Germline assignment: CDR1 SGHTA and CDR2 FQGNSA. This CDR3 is CASSSALGTLGPQHF. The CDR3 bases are TGTGCCAGCAGCTCGGCACTAGGGACCTTAGGGCCCCAGCATTTT.

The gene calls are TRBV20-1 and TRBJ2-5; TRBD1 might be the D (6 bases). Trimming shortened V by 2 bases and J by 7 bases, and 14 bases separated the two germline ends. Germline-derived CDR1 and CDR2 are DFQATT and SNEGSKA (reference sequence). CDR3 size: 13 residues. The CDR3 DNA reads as TGCAGTGCTAGACAGGGGAAGAAGGGGACCCAGTACTTC. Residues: CSARQGKKGTQYF.

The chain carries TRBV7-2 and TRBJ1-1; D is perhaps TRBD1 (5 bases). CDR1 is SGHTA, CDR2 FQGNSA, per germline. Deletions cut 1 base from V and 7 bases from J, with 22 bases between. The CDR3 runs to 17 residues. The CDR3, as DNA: TGTGCCAGCAGCTTAGAAATCTGGGCAGGGAAGTATGGTGAAGCTTTCTTT. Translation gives CASSLEIWAGKYGEAFF.

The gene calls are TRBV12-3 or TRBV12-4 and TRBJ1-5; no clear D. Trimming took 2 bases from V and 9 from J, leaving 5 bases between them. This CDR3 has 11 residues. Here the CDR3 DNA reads TGTGCCAGCAGTTTATCCGGGCCCCAGCATTTT. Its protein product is CASSLSGPQHF.

CDR3 loop: CASSQDRYGSSGYTF. The CDR3 DNA is TGTGCCAGCAGCCAAGATCGCTACGGCTCTAGTGGCTACACCTTC. The V and J genes are TRBV4-2 and TRBJ1-2, with D uncertain. V was pared by 0 bases and J by 7 bases, with 15 bases between. The CDR3 loop spans 15 amino acids. Per germline, CDR1 LGHNA and CDR2 YNFKEQ.

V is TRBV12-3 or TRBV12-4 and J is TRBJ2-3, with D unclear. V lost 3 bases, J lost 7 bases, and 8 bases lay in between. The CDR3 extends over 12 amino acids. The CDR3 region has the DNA TGTGCCAGCAGTTTTGGTGCCTATACGCAGTATTTT. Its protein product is CASSFGAYTQYF.

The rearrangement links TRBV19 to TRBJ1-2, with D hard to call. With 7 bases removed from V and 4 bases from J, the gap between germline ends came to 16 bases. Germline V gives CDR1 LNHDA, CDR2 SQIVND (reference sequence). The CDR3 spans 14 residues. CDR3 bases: TGTGCCAGTAACGTCGGCCAGTTCGCCTATGGCTACACCTTC. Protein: CASNVGQFAYGYTF.

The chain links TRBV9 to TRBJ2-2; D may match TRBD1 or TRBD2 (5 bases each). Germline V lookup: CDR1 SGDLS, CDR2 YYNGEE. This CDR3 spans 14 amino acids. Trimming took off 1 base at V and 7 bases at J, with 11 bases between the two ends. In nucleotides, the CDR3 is TGTGCCAGCAGCGTACGAGGGGCGGTCGGGGAGCTGTTTTTT. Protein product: CASSVRGAVGELFF.

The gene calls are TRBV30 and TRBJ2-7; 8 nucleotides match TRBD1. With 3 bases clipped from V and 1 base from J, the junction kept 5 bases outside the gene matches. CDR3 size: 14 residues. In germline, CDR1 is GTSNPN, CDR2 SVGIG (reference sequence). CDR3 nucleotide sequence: TGTGCCTGGAGCACTTGGACAGGGTCCTACGAGCAGTACTTC. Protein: CAWSTWTGSYEQYF.

The CDR3 protein is CSAREEQGIGELFF. DNA for the CDR3: TGCAGTGCTAGGGAAGAACAGGGAATCGGGGAGCTGTTTTTT. The chain has TRBV20-1 and TRBJ2-2, with D perhaps TRBD1 (6 bases). Germline V lookup: CDR1 DFQATT, CDR2 SNEGSKA (reference sequence). Trimming removed 3 bases at V and 7 bases at J, with 15 bases between. The CDR3 length is 14 residues.

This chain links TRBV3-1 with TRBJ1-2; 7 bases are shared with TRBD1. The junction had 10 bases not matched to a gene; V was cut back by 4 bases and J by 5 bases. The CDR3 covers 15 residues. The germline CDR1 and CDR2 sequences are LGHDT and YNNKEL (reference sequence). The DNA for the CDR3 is TGTGCCAGCAGCCTAACCCGGGACAGCAAGTATGGCTACACCTTC. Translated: CASSLTRDSKYGYTF.

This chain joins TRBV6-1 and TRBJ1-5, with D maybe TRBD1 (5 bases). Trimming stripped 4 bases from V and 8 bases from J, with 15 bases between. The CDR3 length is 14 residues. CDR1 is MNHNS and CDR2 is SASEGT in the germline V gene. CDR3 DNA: TGTGCCAGCAGTGGGAGAGGAGGGGCTGAGCCCCAGCATTTT. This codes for CASSGRGGAEPQHF.

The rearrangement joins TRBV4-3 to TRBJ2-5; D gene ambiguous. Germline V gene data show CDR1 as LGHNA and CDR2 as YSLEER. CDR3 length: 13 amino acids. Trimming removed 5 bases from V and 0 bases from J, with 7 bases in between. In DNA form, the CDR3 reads TGCGCCAGCAGCGCTCGGAACCAAGAGACCCAGTACTTC. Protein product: CASSARNQETQYF.

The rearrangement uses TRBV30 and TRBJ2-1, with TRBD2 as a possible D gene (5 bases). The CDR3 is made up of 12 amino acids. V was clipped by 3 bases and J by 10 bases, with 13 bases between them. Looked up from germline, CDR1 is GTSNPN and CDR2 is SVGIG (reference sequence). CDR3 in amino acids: CAWSDGVTEQFF. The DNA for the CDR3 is TGTGCCTGGAGCGACGGGGTAACGGAGCAGTTCTTC.

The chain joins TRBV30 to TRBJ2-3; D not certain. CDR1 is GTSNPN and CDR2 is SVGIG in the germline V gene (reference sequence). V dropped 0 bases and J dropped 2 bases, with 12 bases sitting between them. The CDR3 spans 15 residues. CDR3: CAWSVAETATDTQYF. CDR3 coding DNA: TGTGCCTGGAGTGTGGCCGAAACGGCCACAGATACGCAGTATTTT.

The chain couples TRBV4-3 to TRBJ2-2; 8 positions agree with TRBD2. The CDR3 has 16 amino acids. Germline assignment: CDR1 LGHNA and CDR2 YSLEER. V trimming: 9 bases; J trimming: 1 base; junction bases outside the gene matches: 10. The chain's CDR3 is CASSPSAGGNTGELFF. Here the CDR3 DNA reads TGCGCCAGTTCTCCGTCGGCGGGGGGGAACACCGGGGAGCTGTTTTTT.